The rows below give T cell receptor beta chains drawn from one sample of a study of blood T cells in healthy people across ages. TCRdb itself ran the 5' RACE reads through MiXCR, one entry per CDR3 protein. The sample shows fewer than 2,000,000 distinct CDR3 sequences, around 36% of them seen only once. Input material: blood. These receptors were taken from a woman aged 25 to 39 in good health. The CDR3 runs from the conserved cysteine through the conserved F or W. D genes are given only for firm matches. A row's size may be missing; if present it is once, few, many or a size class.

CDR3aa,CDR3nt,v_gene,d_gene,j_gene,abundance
CSEEGGGHNEQFF,TGCTCCGAGGAGGGGGGCGGCCACAATGAGCAGTTCTTC,TRBV20-1,-,TRBJ2-1,few
CASSRPIFDRANYGYTF,TGTGCCAGCAGCCGACCGATTTTTGACAGGGCAAACTATGGCTACACCTTC,TRBV7-2,TRBD1,TRBJ1-2,-
CASSRRPSSYTEAFF,TGTGCCAGCAGCCGCAGGCCCAGCTCCTACACTGAAGCTTTCTTT,TRBV12-3/TRBV12-4,-,TRBJ1-1,-
CASSQRTSGNTDTQYF,TGTGCCAGCAGCCAAAGGACTAGCGGGAACACAGATACGCAGTATTTT,TRBV14,TRBD2,TRBJ2-3,few
CASSWGQMDYEQYF,TGTGCCAGCAGTTGGGGACAGATGGACTACGAGCAGTACTTC,TRBV6-5,TRBD1,TRBJ2-7,-
CASGRQGAAEAFF,TGTGCCAGCGGGAGACAGGGGGCGGCTGAAGCTTTCTTT,TRBV6-1,TRBD1,TRBJ1-1,-
CASSETAAKNIQYF,TGTGCCAGCAGTGAAACAGCGGCCAAAAACATTCAGTACTTC,TRBV2,-,TRBJ2-4,-
CASSGQGGQAFF,TGTGCCAGCAGTGGCCAAGGGGGGCAAGCTTTCTTT,TRBV6-5,-,TRBJ1-1,-
CASSSYTGTASSNYGYTF,TGTGCCAGCAGCTCGTATACCGGGACAGCTTCTTCTAACTATGGCTACACCTTC,TRBV11-2,TRBD1,TRBJ1-2,-
CASSPPRSDTQYF,TGTGCCAGCAGCCCTCCCCGATCCGATACGCAGTATTTT,TRBV9,-,TRBJ2-3,-
CASSIQGQSYNEQFF,TGTGCCAGCAGTATACAGGGTCAAAGCTACAATGAGCAGTTCTTC,TRBV25-1,-,TRBJ2-1,few